The text below deals with one TCR beta chain. This specimen belongs to a study of CD8 T cells in ankylosing spondylitis. TCRdb called the 5' RACE reads again in MiXCR, with one record for every CDR3 protein. Of 200,000 to 250,000 distinct CDR3 sequences in the sample, 8% to 11% are singletons; the top ten hold around 2.6%. The CDR3 consists of 15 residues. The germline CDR1 and CDR2 sequences are GTSNPN and SVGIG (reference sequence). V lost 1 base and J lost 7; bases outside the gene matches: 7. The sequence came from a male donor with ankylosing spondylitis or in good health (not recorded which). The sample comprised blood, either unsorted or a sorted T cell fraction (not recorded which). The gene calls are TRBV30 and TRBJ1-5, with 10 bases fitting TRBD1. The DNA of the CDR3 is TGTGCCTGGAGTGCGGGACAGGGGCTAGGGCAGCCCCAGCATTTT. Encoded protein: CAWSAGQGLGQPQHF.